The clone carrying this T cell receptor beta chain was seen only once. Its antigen is undetermined. The length of the CDR3 is 13 residues. V lost 5 bases and J 4 bases, leaving 12 bases between the germline ends. Germline V lookup: CDR1 MNHEY, CDR2 SVGAGI. The sample originates from a study of graft-versus-host responses after intestinal transplantation. On the study more broadly: Every one of the recipients received anti-thymocyte globulin induction and afterwards took tacrolimus and steroids for around 3 years.

General observations from the study: Graft-donor T cell macrochimerism coincided with high graft-versus-host to host-versus-graft clonal ratios in allografts.

TCRdb's copy holds only in-frame clones and misses some; the assay was immunoSEQ multiplex PCR. This table holds more than 9,500 clones, about 80% found once. The V and J genes are TRBV6-5 and TRBJ2-7; D gene ambiguous. The sequence derives from a human patient who received an intestinal transplant, so some T cells may come from the graft donor. The source material was PBMCs, sampled approximately 490 days after intestinal transplant. The CDR3 DNA follows: TGTGCCAGCAGTGACCAGGTGGGTTACGAGCAGTACTTC. This sequence encodes CASSDQVGYEQYF.